Here is one TCR beta chain with its context. Its antigen is unknown. It has no much larger one-base neighbor in the sample; base qualities were not kept. On a MiSeq, deep resolution sequencing aimed for a depth between 1 in 1 million and 1 in 200,000 T cells, with each clonotype covered around 9.2x on average. The immunoSEQ hsTCRB Kit was used to generate the TCR beta libraries. As for the authors' bioinformatics: ImmunoSEQ Data Assistant and ImmunoSEQ Analyzer were used for data analysis, and V, D and J genes were assigned according to IMGT definitions. Clonality, with values ranging from 0 to 1, was calculated as one minus the normalized Shannon entropy of productive rearrangement frequencies. Public clonotype analysis was restricted to overrepresented clonotypes comprising at least 0.05% of each patient's repertoire. Approximately 13 age-matched healthy donor repertoires from immuneACCESS served as clonality controls. TCRdb mirrors the immuneACCESS table, restricted to in-frame sequences. Some clones are absent from its copies; in checked studies, under half trace to an unresolved V gene, and the reason for the others is unknown. The DNA gave D and trimming, while V, J and clone size come from that table. The sample records about 200,000 clones, about two thirds of which are singletons. In total, the top ten clones hold 10% to 15% of the sample.

The sample comes from a study of cytotoxic CD8 clonotypes in ibrutinib-treated CLL (dated by TCRdb to the early 2020s). About the full investigation: In this cohort, more than 14 patients were treatment-naive and 11 to 12 were relapsed/refractory, while approximately 18 had unmutated IGHV. Patients were still on ibrutinib when every remission and progressive disease sample was collected. Samples averaged approximately 240,000 productive templates and 94,082 productive rearrangements. Samples at response were collected after a median of approximately twelve months of treatment, with a range of about 6 to 40 months. Cryopreserved peripheral blood mononuclear cells were obtained prior to treatment, at the time of response, and at either disease progression or sustained remission. Longitudinal samples were available for about 30% of the 86 trial participants. Responses were partial in approximately 24 patients and complete in 2; after median around 72 months follow-up, about 14 stayed in remission and around 12 progressed.

As encoded in the germline V gene (reference sequence), CDR1 is MNHEY while CDR2 is SMNVEV. The cysteine opens and the phenylalanine closes a CDR3 of 13 amino acids. Only the CDR3 portion is preserved as DNA: 39 bases, with reading frame beginning at the first base. Deletion took 4 bases off V and 8 bases off J, with a span of 14 bases between the germline ends. The sample's time point, from its label and the paper: roughly 2 years on ibrutinib. Approximately 2 micrograms of genomic DNA were extracted from cryopreserved PBMCs for TCR beta library preparation. High-throughput TCR beta sequencing was performed on longitudinal blood samples from CLL patients receiving ibrutinib monotherapy. The patients took part in an open-label, single-center phase 2 trial of ibrutinib monotherapy. General study outcomes and caveats: Baseline clonality exceeded that of age-matched healthy donors and correlated strongly with circulating CD8+ T-cell counts. Sampling times were not matched between patients in sustained remission and patients whose disease was progressing, and lymph node repertoires were not examined. Clonality rose at ibrutinib response, remained stable during sustained remission, and dropped back toward baseline at progression. Public clonotypes were found to be uncommon and were observed to contract or remain stable during treatment; the increase in clonality was shown to reflect expansion of private clonotypes at ibrutinib response.

The source material was PBMCs, sampled after 24 months of ibrutinib treatment. Recombination joined TRBV27 with TRBJ1-2; the D region possibly corresponds to TRBD1 (5 bases align). The clonotype was recovered from a human donor with chronic lymphocytic leukemia. CDR3 sequence: CASSSPGRFGYTF. The base sequence is TGTGCCAGCAGTTCTCCAGGGAGGTTCGGCTACACCTTC.